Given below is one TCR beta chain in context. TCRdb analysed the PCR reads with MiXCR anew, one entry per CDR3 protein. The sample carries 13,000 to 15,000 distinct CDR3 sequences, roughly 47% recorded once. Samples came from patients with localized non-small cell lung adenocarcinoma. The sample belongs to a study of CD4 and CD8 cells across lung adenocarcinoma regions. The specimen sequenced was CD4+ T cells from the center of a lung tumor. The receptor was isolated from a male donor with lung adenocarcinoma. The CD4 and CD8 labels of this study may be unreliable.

The CDR3 reads CASSFRQGGGNTEAFF. CDR3 nucleotides: TGTGCCAGCAGCTTTCGACAGGGGGGTGGGAACACTGAAGCTTTCTTT. The chain has TRBV7-8 and TRBJ1-1; 9 bases line up with TRBD1. V was clipped by 3 bases and J by 1 base; unmatched bases: 6. The CDR3 has 16 amino acids. Germline lookup yields CDR1 SGHVS and CDR2 FQNEAQ.